The next 30 T cell receptor beta chains were all read from a single sample in a study of blood T cells in healthy people across ages. Sample-barcoded 5' priming and a J-beta primer mix drove a second PCR of about 7 to 12 cycles. Via MiXCR, TCRdb re-called the 5' RACE reads, giving one row per CDR3 protein. Of about 1.6 million distinct CDR3 sequences in the sample, 30% to 40% are singletons; the top ten hold over 9%. Material for sequencing was blood. The receptors shown here come from a woman aged 30 to 39 in good health.

The chain combines TRBV6-1 with TRBJ2-4, with D possibly being TRBD1 (5 bases). Germline loops: CDR1 MNHNS, CDR2 SASEGT. This CDR3 comprises 14 residues. Trimming removed 2 bases at V and 1 base at J, with 6 bases between. CDR3: CASSEQGAKNIQYF. The CDR3 nucleotides read TGTGCCAGCAGTGAACAGGGCGCCAAAAACATTCAGTACTTC.

This clonotype was counted between two and nine times. The V and J genes are TRBV7-2 and TRBJ2-7; maybe TRBD2 (5 bases). The CDR3 totals 17 residues. CDR1 SGHTA and CDR2 FQGNSA come from the germline V gene. Trimming took 4 bases from V and 2 from J, leaving 21 bases between them. CDR3 sequence (DNA): TGTGCCAGCAGCTCCCACCCTTTAGCGCTTGGCCCCTACGAGCAGTACTTC. Translating gives CASSSHPLALGPYEQYF.

The chain recombines TRBV4-1 with TRBJ2-2; D not resolved. From germline, CDR1 is MGHRA and CDR2 YSYEKL. V shed 7 bases and J shed 1 base, with 10 bases lying between them. This CDR3 has 14 residues. The CDR3 nucleotides read TGCGCCAGCAACAACAACCAGAACACCGGGGAGCTGTTTTTT. Protein: CASNNNQNTGELFF.

About this clonotype itself: A read error may be the cause here, since a much bigger clone is one base away. J is TRBJ1-1 and V is TRBV30, with unresolved D. Germline CDR1 and CDR2: GTSNPN and SVGIG (reference sequence). This CDR3 has 13 amino acids. Deletions cut 4 bases from V and 3 bases from J, with 12 bases between. The DNA for the CDR3 is TGTGCCTGGATGGGCCGAGAGTACACTGAAGCTTTCTTT. It codes for CAWMGREYTEAFF. The full variable domain, completed using reference TRBV30 and TRBJ1-1, is SQTIHQWPATLVQPVGSPLSLECTVEGTSNPNLYWYRQAAGRGLQLLFYSVGIGQISSEVPQNLSASRPQDRQFILSSKKLLLSDSGFYLCAWMGREYTEAFFGQGTRLTVV.

V usage is TRBV4-1 and J usage is TRBJ1-2, with TRBD1 as a possible D gene (5 bases). This CDR3 is 14 amino acids long. Germline V CDR1 and CDR2: MGHRA, YSYEKL. V lost 2 bases and J 2 bases, leaving 9 bases between the germline ends. CDR3 protein: CASSQPGGNYGYTF. CDR3 nucleotide sequence: TGCGCCAGCAGCCAACCGGGGGGAAACTATGGCTACACCTTC.

This chain links TRBV10-3 with TRBJ2-1; D not resolved. CDR3 length: 11 amino acids. CDR1 is ENHRY, CDR2 SYGVKD, per germline. The V and J ends lost 4 bases and 7 bases respectively, with 5 bases between them. The DNA of the CDR3 is TGTGCCATCAGTGGGTCGAATGAGCAGTTCTTC. This encodes CAISGSNEQFF.

Of note for this clonotype: Being one base from a much bigger clone, this may be a read error. The rearrangement uses TRBV10-3 and TRBJ2-5; D ambiguous. Germline V gene lookup returns CDR1 ENHRY and CDR2 SYGVKD. This CDR3 comprises 13 residues. DNA for the CDR3: TGTGCCACCAGTGGTCCGAAAGGGGAGACCCAGTACTTC. It specifies CATSGPKGETQYF.

Details on this clonotype: A much larger clonotype is one base distant, so this may be a read error. The chain recombines TRBV12-3 or TRBV12-4 with TRBJ2-3; D is unclear. Trimming left V 6 bases short and J 6 bases short, with 31 bases between. The CDR3 totals 19 residues. CDR3 DNA sequence: TGTGCCAGCAGGCGAAAGTCTTTAGACTCCTTCCTCTCCGAGGATACGCAGTATTTT. This gives the protein CASRRKSLDSFLSEDTQYF.

This clonotype was counted only a few times. The chain is built from TRBV9 and TRBJ2-3, with 11 bases fitting TRBD2. The CDR3 runs 15 residues. V gave up 6 bases and J gave up 2 bases; unmatched junction bases: 5. The germline CDR1 and CDR2 sequences are SGDLS and YYNGEE. CDR3 in DNA: TGTGCCAGCAACCGACTAGCGGGGCTCACAGATACGCAGTATTTT. This encodes CASNRLAGLTDTQYF.

The chain carries TRBV20-1 and TRBJ1-3, with D possibly TRBD1 on 5 matching bases. Germline-derived CDR1 and CDR2 are DFQATT and SNEGSKA (reference sequence). The CDR3 has 12 amino acids. With 5 bases removed from V and 1 base from J, the gap between germline ends came to 6 bases. As DNA, the CDR3 is TGCAGTGCTCGGACATCTGGAAACACCATATATTTT. It translates to CSARTSGNTIYF.

This clonotype occurred many times. The J gene is TRBJ1-1, the V gene TRBV3-1, with TRBD1 identical over 8 bases. Germline V CDR1 and CDR2: LGHDT, YNNKEL (reference sequence). This CDR3 contains 14 residues. V shed 6 bases and J 3 bases; nucleotides not matched to a gene: 6. The CDR3 loop is CASSPGQGHTEAFF. Written as DNA, the CDR3 is TGTGCCAGCAGTCCCGGACAGGGTCACACTGAAGCTTTCTTT.

The chain is built from TRBV29-1 and TRBJ1-2; 9 nucleotides agree with TRBD1. The CDR3 length is 14 residues. Germline values: CDR1 SQVTM, CDR2 ANQGSEA. V dropped 5 bases and J dropped 6; count of bases not matched to a gene: 10. The CDR3 sequence: CSVLGTGPVHGYTF. In DNA, the CDR3 is TGCAGCGTTCTAGGGACAGGGCCGGTCCATGGCTACACCTTC.

V is TRBV24-1 and J is TRBJ2-2, with D perhaps matching TRBD1 (6 bases). V was clipped by 4 bases and J by 0 bases, with 8 bases between them. The CDR3 spans 15 residues. Germline CDR1 is KGHDR and CDR2 is SFDVKD. The CDR3 DNA reads as TGTGCCACCAGTGACGACAGGACGAACACCGGGGAGCTGTTTTTT. This codes for CATSDDRTNTGELFF.

This clonotype was observed many times. The J gene is TRBJ2-1, the V gene TRBV12-3 or TRBV12-4; maybe TRBD2 (6 bases). This CDR3 comprises 13 residues. V was cut by 8 bases and J by 1 base, with 9 bases left in between. The CDR3 DNA sequence: TGTGCCAGCTCCGGGGGATCCTACAATGAGCAGTTCTTC. Translated: CASSGGSYNEQFF.

This clonotype has just a few counts. The chain couples TRBV6-1 to TRBJ1-2; possibly TRBD1 for D (5 bases). The germline gives CDR1 MNHNS, CDR2 SASEGT. V was shortened by 7 bases and J by 5 bases, with 11 bases between the two germline ends. The CDR3 runs 12 residues. The CDR3 sequence is CASNSRGYGYTF. CDR3 nucleotide sequence: TGTGCCAGCAATAGCCGGGGGTATGGCTACACCTTC.

The chain is built from TRBV10-1 and TRBJ2-3; 13 bases fit TRBD2. V was pared by 4 bases and J by 6 bases, with 7 bases of the junction left unmatched. The CDR3 has 16 amino acids. CDR1 WNHNN and CDR2 SYGVQD come from the germline V gene (reference sequence). The CDR3 sequence: CASSGWTSGGIDTQYF. CDR3 DNA: TGCGCCAGCAGTGGATGGACTAGCGGGGGTATTGATACGCAGTATTTT.

The sample holds many counts of this clonotype. The CDR3 sequence: CSVERPGRAYEQYF. The CDR3 nucleotides are TGCAGCGTTGAGAGGCCCGGGAGGGCCTACGAGCAGTACTTC. The chain carries TRBV29-1 and TRBJ2-7, with 8 bases matching TRBD2. CDR1 and CDR2 from the germline V gene are SQVTM and ANQGSEA. V was pared by 3 bases and J by 2 bases, with 6 bases of the junction left unmatched. The CDR3 totals 14 residues.

This clonotype appeared a few times. The CDR3 bases are TGCAGTGCTATGCGACTAGCGTTGAGGACCCAGTACTTC. It is translated as CSAMRLALRTQYF. The V and J genes are TRBV20-1 and TRBJ2-7; 8 bases are a match to TRBD2. The J call is in doubt because the DNA end fits TRBJ2-5 better. The germline V gene has CDR1 DFQATT and CDR2 SNEGSKA (reference sequence). This CDR3 comprises 13 residues.

This chain joins TRBV20-1 and TRBJ1-1, with D uncertain. Germline CDR1 reads DFQATT; CDR2 reads SNEGSKA (reference sequence). This CDR3 is built from 12 residues. V shed 3 bases and J shed 11 bases, with 16 bases lying between them. CDR3 residues: CSASENSQVAFF. As DNA, the CDR3 is TGCAGTGCTAGTGAGAACTCCCAGGTGGCTTTCTTT.

This clonotype appeared a few times. The chain links TRBV7-2 to TRBJ2-3, with D perhaps matching TRBD1 or TRBD2 (5 bases each). CDR3 length: 14 residues. The V end lost 5 bases, the J end lost 5 bases, and 14 bases lay between the germline ends. The germline V gene encodes CDR1 SGHTA and CDR2 FQGNSA. The CDR3 loop is CASSRDPAVDTQYF. For the CDR3, the DNA is TGTGCCAGCAGCCGGGACCCGGCGGTAGATACGCAGTATTTT.

This chain uses TRBV12-3 or TRBV12-4 with TRBJ1-2; D is undetermined. V gave up 1 base and J gave up 8 bases, with 14 bases separating them. This CDR3 spans 14 amino acids. The CDR3 loop reads CASSLGSAFGGYTF. The CDR3 nucleotides read TGTGCCAGCAGTTTAGGGTCAGCCTTTGGGGGCTACACCTTC.

This clonotype was counted only a few times. The genes are TRBV20-1 and TRBJ2-1, with 10 bases fitting TRBD2. The CDR3 extends over 17 amino acids. V trimming: 2 bases; J trimming: 6 bases; junction bases outside the gene matches: 13. Germline-derived CDR1 and CDR2 are DFQATT and SNEGSKA (reference sequence). CDR3 nucleotide sequence: TGCAGTGCTAGATACCCGTCTCTAGCGGGAGAGGGCAATGAGCAGTTCTTC. It specifies CSARYPSLAGEGNEQFF.

Concerning this clonotype itself: The germline gene is not matched at one end of the junction; a read error may be the cause. V and J are TRBV4-1 and TRBJ1-2; D not resolved. Germline CDR1 is MGHRA and CDR2 is YSYEKL. The length of the CDR3 is 16 residues. The CDR3 region is CASSQGKGERNCGYTF. The CDR3 DNA is TGCGCCAGCAGCCAAGGCAAAGGAGAGAGAAACTGTGGCTACACCTTC.

This chain joins TRBV20-1 and TRBJ1-1, with a possible D match to TRBD1 (5 bases). The V end was cut by 2 bases, the J end by 10 bases, with 29 bases between. The CDR3 loop spans 17 amino acids. Per the germline V gene, CDR1 is DFQATT and CDR2 is SNEGSKA (reference sequence). Written as DNA, the CDR3 is TGCAGTGCTAGATCTCTAGGTCCGGGTGCTCCAGGGTGGTTAGCTTTCTTT. Its protein product is CSARSLGPGAPGWLAFF.

The chain uses TRBV15 and TRBJ2-5, with 10 positions matching TRBD2. Germline V CDR1 and CDR2: LNHNV, YYDKDF (reference sequence). The CDR3 extends over 15 amino acids. With 0 bases clipped from V and 11 bases from J, the junction kept 9 bases outside the gene matches. In DNA form, the CDR3 reads TGTGCCACCAGCAGAGACCAAAAATCGACTAGCGGGCAGTACTTC. It codes for CATSRDQKSTSGQYF.

The chain combines TRBV10-3 with TRBJ1-4; D not certain. Trimming removed 6 bases at V and 0 bases at J, with 5 bases between. The CDR3 is 13 amino acids. In germline, CDR1 is ENHRY, CDR2 SYGVKD. The chain's CDR3 is CAIRAPTNEKLFF. The CDR3 nucleotides read TGTGCCATCAGGGCACCAACTAATGAAAAACTGTTTTTT.

A few counts support this clonotype. The chain uses TRBV21-1 and TRBJ2-3; TRBD1 was called by the table and not checked on the DNA. TRBV21-1 is labeled a pseudogene. The CDR3 extends over 15 amino acids. The CDR3 loop is CASSPRTSHKDTQYF. The CDR3 DNA sequence: TGTGCCAGCAGCCCCCGGACAAGTCACAAGGATACGCAGTATTTT.

This clonotype was detected only a few times. The CDR3 sequence is CSVPGQGGEQYF. In DNA, the CDR3 is TGCAGTGTTCCGGGGCAGGGAGGCGAGCAGTACTTC. This chain connects TRBV20-1 to TRBJ2-7; D perhaps matches TRBD2 (6 bases). The length of the CDR3 is 12 residues. Germline V lookup: CDR1 DFQATT, CDR2 SNEGSKA (reference sequence). Trimming removed 7 bases from V and 6 bases from J, with 16 bases in between.

This clonotype showed up just a few times. The J gene is TRBJ2-7, the V gene TRBV5-1; 8 bases fit TRBD2. The ends lost 3 bases at V and 3 bases at J; junction bases unmatched: 5. CDR3 size: 14 residues. Looked up from germline, CDR1 is SGHRS and CDR2 is YFSETQ. CDR3 sequence (DNA): TGCGCCAGCAGCTACGGGGGGGGCGGCTACGAGCAGTACTTC. It is translated as CASSYGGGGYEQYF.

This clonotype came up a few times. The chain joins TRBV7-9 to TRBJ1-2; D not certain. Germline loops: CDR1 SEHNR, CDR2 FQNEAQ (reference sequence). The CDR3 has 14 amino acids. Trimming stripped 3 bases from V and 4 bases from J, with 12 bases between. CDR3 sequence: CASSFSRSSYGYTF. The DNA for the CDR3 is TGTGCCAGCAGCTTCTCTCGGAGTAGCTATGGCTACACCTTC.